The 27 T cell receptor beta chains reported below all come from one sample, sequenced in a study of control samples from healthy donors and cancer patients. Assay: immunoSEQ multiplex PCR; the TCRdb copy retains only in-frame clones and omits some. Of approximately 84,000 clones listed, roughly 91% are singletons. The material sequenced was blood. These receptors all stem from a young man in good health.

The chain couples TRBV19 to TRBJ2-6, with unresolved D. Germline CDR1 reads LNHDA; CDR2 reads SQIVND (reference sequence). Trimming removed 6 bases from V and 0 bases from J, with 15 bases in between. The length of the CDR3 is 17 residues. The CDR3 loop reads CASRKRTSVSGANVLTF. The CDR3 DNA reads as TGTGCCAGTAGGAAAAGGACGTCGGTCTCTGGGGCCAACGTCCTGACTTTC.

The chain employs TRBV3-1 (or the pseudogene TRBV3-2) and TRBJ1-2; D gene ambiguous. The CDR3 has 13 amino acids. Germline CDR1 is LGHDT and CDR2 is YNNKEL (reference sequence). Trimming removed 0 bases from V and 9 bases from J, with 11 bases in between. This CDR3 reads CASSQERTGSYTF. The CDR3 region has the DNA TGTGCCAGCAGCCAAGAGCGAACGGGAAGCTACACCTTC.

The gene calls are TRBV19 and TRBJ2-1; 9 bases line up with TRBD1. The CDR3 consists of 15 residues. The germline CDR1 and CDR2 sequences are LNHDA and SQIVND (reference sequence). The V and J ends lost 5 bases and 7 bases, in that order; junction bases with no gene match: 9. The CDR3 sequence is CASSPPGQGWNEQFF. The CDR3 region has the DNA TGTGCCAGTAGTCCACCGGGACAGGGCTGGAATGAGCAGTTCTTC.

This chain uses TRBV7-9 with TRBJ1-1; 12 nucleotides align to TRBD1. V lost 3 bases to trimming and J lost 1 base; unmatched junction nucleotides: 6. The CDR3 is made up of 17 amino acids. The germline V gene encodes CDR1 SEHNR and CDR2 FQNEAQ (reference sequence). This CDR3 is CASSFLGTGGSNTEAFF. The CDR3 DNA reads TGTGCCAGCAGCTTCTTAGGGACAGGGGGCTCGAACACTGAAGCTTTCTTT.

This clone was seen only a few times. V is TRBV10-2 and J is TRBJ2-3, with 10 bases that match TRBD2. The CDR3 sequence is 14 residues long. Germline V gene sequence: CDR1 WSHSY, CDR2 SAAADI. V was clipped by 5 bases and J by 5 bases; unmatched bases: 4. The CDR3 here is CASSSPSGRDTQYF. The CDR3 nucleotides are TGCGCCAGCAGTTCGCCTAGCGGGAGAGATACGCAGTATTTT.

This sequence joins TRBV18 and TRBJ2-7; no reliable D call. Deletions cut 1 base from V and 1 base from J, with 8 bases between. The CDR3 totals 14 residues. Germline V CDR1 and CDR2: KGHSH, LQKENI. CDR3 residues: CASSPQGSSYEQYF. The CDR3 region has the DNA TGTGCCAGCTCACCACAGGGTTCTTCCTACGAGCAGTACTTC.

The rearrangement links TRBV4-2 to TRBJ2-1; no clear D gene. Germline CDR1 LGHNA, CDR2 YNFKEQ. V lost 1 base and J 5 bases, leaving 6 bases between the germline ends. The CDR3 extends over 13 amino acids. CDR3 loop: CASSQGVDNEQFF. DNA of the CDR3: TGTGCCAGCAGCCAAGGTGTCGACAATGAGCAGTTCTTC.

This clone appeared a single time. The chain combines TRBV5-4 with TRBJ2-1, with unresolved D. Looked up from germline, CDR1 is SGHNT and CDR2 is YYREEE (reference sequence). V was clipped by 3 bases and J by 3 bases, with 7 bases between them. This CDR3 comprises 13 residues. DNA of the CDR3: TGTGCCAGCAGCTCCGAGAACTACAATGAGCAGTTCTTC. As protein: CASSSENYNEQFF.

The chain is built from TRBV3-1 (or the pseudogene TRBV3-2) and TRBJ1-1; D is possibly TRBD1 (6 bases). The CDR3 loop spans 15 amino acids. The germline gives CDR1 LGHDT, CDR2 YNNKEL (reference sequence). Between the trimmed V and J ends, which lost 4 bases and 1 base, there was a span of 13 bases. The CDR3 reads CASSPPRGRNTEAFF. The DNA for the CDR3 is TGTGCCAGCAGCCCGCCCAGGGGCCGGAACACTGAAGCTTTCTTT.

The chain carries TRBV5-1 and TRBJ1-4, with TRBD1 matching over 9 bases. The germline V gene encodes CDR1 SGHRS and CDR2 YFSETQ. The CDR3 consists of 18 residues. With 4 bases clipped from V and 3 bases from J, the junction kept 13 bases outside the gene matches. The CDR3, as DNA: TGCGCCAGCAGCCCCGGGACAGGGAGACAACCAGCTAATGAAAAACTGTTTTTT. Protein sequence: CASSPGTGRQPANEKLFF.

This clone was picked up one time. V and J are TRBV29-1 and TRBJ2-2, with D possibly TRBD2 on 5 matching bases. Germline V gene lookup returns CDR1 SQVTM and CDR2 ANQGSEA. The CDR3 covers 14 residues. The V end was cut by 4 bases, the J end by 1 base, with 10 bases between. The CDR3 region has the DNA TGCAGCGTTGTGAACGGAGGGAACACCGGGGAGCTGTTTTTT. Translating gives CSVVNGGNTGELFF.

The V gene is TRBV19, the J gene TRBJ1-1, with a tentative D call TRBD1 (5 bases). V lost 1 base, J lost 4 bases, and 10 bases lay in between. There are 14 residues in the CDR3. CDR1 and CDR2 (germline): LNHDA, SQIVND (reference sequence). In DNA form, the CDR3 reads TGTGCCAGTAGTATAGTGCGGGGGACCACTGAAGCTTTCTTT. Translation: CASSIVRGTTEAFF.

This clone has just one count. This chain connects TRBV5-1 to TRBJ2-1; no definite D call. Germline lookup yields CDR1 SGHRS and CDR2 YFSETQ. The length of the CDR3 is 14 residues. V was pared by 1 base and J by 7 bases, with 12 bases between. CDR3 nucleotide sequence: TGCGCCAGCAGCTTGTGGGATTCGGAGAATGAGCAGTTCTTC. Encoded protein: CASSLWDSENEQFF.

The gene calls are TRBV14 and TRBJ2-2; maybe TRBD2 (5 bases). CDR3 length: 18 amino acids. Per germline, CDR1 SGHDN and CDR2 FVKESK. V lost 1 base and J 6 bases, leaving 21 bases between the germline ends. CDR3 protein: CASSQVSVRAGSSGELFF. The CDR3 bases are TGTGCCAGCAGCCAAGTCTCAGTTCGTGCGGGTTCCTCCGGGGAGCTGTTTTTT.

A note on this clone: Since a much larger clone is just one base distant, this may be a read error. The J gene is TRBJ2-3, the V gene TRBV7-3; D may be TRBD2 (5 bases). V shed 1 base and J shed 0 bases, with 5 bases lying between them. Germline CDR1 is SGHTA and CDR2 is FQGTGA. The CDR3 sequence is 14 residues long. The CDR3 nucleotides are TGTGCCAGCAGCTTAAGCGGGAGCACAGATACGCAGTATTTT. Its translation is CASSLSGSTDTQYF. Full variable domain (rest looked up from reference TRBV7-3 and TRBJ2-3): GAGVSQTPSNKVTEKGKYVELRCDPISGHTALYWYRQSLGQGPEFLIYFQGTGAADDSGLPNDRFFAVRPEGSVSTLKIQRTERGDSAVYLCASSLSGSTDTQYFGPGTRLTVL.

The rearrangement joins TRBV7-2 to TRBJ2-1; 7 bases match TRBD2. V shed 2 bases and J 2 bases; nucleotides not matched to a gene: 3. The germline V gene has CDR1 SGHTA and CDR2 FQGNSA. The CDR3 sequence is 15 residues long. The CDR3 reads CASSLWGGAYNEQFF. CDR3 coding DNA: TGTGCCAGCAGCTTATGGGGGGGGGCCTACAATGAGCAGTTCTTC. The variable domain in full, with the rest retrieved from reference TRBV7-2 and TRBJ2-1, is GAGVSQSPSNKVTEKGKDVELRCDPISGHTALYWYRQSLGQGLEFLIYFQGNSAPDKSGLPSDRFSAERTGGSVSTLTIQRTQQEDSAVYLCASSLWGGAYNEQFFGPGTRLTVL.

The CDR3 bases are TGTGCCAGTAGTAAAGAAGGGAGGGGGAACTACAATGAGCAGTTCTTC. Protein sequence: CASSKEGRGNYNEQFF. The chain recombines TRBV19 with TRBJ2-1; a weak D match, TRBD2 (7 bases). Germline values: CDR1 LNHDA, CDR2 SQIVND (reference sequence). The length of the CDR3 is 16 residues. The V gene lost 4 bases and the J gene lost 3 bases, with 16 bases spanning the gap.

Judged by abundance, this clone is medium-sized. The rearrangement uses TRBV6-5 and TRBJ1-2; D may be TRBD1 (6 bases). Trimming cost V 6 bases and J 0 bases, with 14 bases left between them. Germline V gives CDR1 MNHEY, CDR2 SVGAGI. The CDR3 length is 15 residues. The DNA of the CDR3 is TGTGCCAGCAGGTCCACAGGGACCCCTAACTATGGCTACACCTTC. Protein product: CASRSTGTPNYGYTF.

The chain has TRBV19 and TRBJ1-5, with D perhaps TRBD1 (5 bases). V lost 7 bases to trimming and J lost 4 bases, with 17 bases between them. This CDR3 has 15 residues. The germline gives CDR1 LNHDA, CDR2 SQIVND (reference sequence). CDR3 nucleotide sequence: TGTGCCAGTACTTCTTTCAGGGTCGGAAATCAGCCCCAGCATTTT. Translating gives CASTSFRVGNQPQHF.

The chain employs TRBV5-1 and TRBJ2-5; 15 nucleotides agree with TRBD2. V was clipped by 4 bases and J by 3 bases; unmatched bases: 13. In germline, CDR1 is SGHRS, CDR2 YFSETQ. This CDR3 has 19 amino acids. The CDR3 nucleotides read TGCGCCAGCAGCCAGCCTGGGACTAGCGGGAGGTTAGGGAAAGAGACCCAGTACTTC. As protein: CASSQPGTSGRLGKETQYF.

The chain links TRBV5-1 to TRBJ2-5, with D maybe TRBD1 (6 bases). The V gene lost 0 bases and the J gene lost 2 bases, with 14 bases spanning the gap. Germline assignment: CDR1 SGHRS and CDR2 YFSETQ. The CDR3 length is 16 residues. The CDR3 spells CASSLALTGFQETQYF. For the CDR3, the DNA is TGCGCCAGCAGCTTGGCCCTTACAGGGTTTCAAGAGACCCAGTACTTC.

The chain employs TRBV10-2 and TRBJ2-5; the D gene is possibly TRBD2 (6 bases). This CDR3 region has 12 residues. CDR1 WSHSY and CDR2 SAAADI come from the germline V gene. Deletions cut 6 bases from V and 2 bases from J, with 7 bases between. The CDR3 bases are TGCGCCAGCAGGACTAGTCAAGAGACCCAGTACTTC. Amino acids: CASRTSQETQYF.

The V gene is TRBV7-9, the J gene TRBJ2-2; a possible D gene is TRBD1 (5 bases). V lost 2 bases and J lost 2, with 9 bases in between. The CDR3 is 15 amino acids. Germline V gene lookup returns CDR1 SEHNR and CDR2 FQNEAQ (reference sequence). The CDR3 bases are TGTGCCAGCAGCTTAATCCAGGGAAACACCGGGGAGCTGTTTTTT. Its translation is CASSLIQGNTGELFF.

The gene calls are TRBV18 and TRBJ2-1; 9 bases fit TRBD1. V trimming: 8 bases; J trimming: 6 bases; junction bases outside the gene matches: 11. CDR1 is KGHSH, CDR2 LQKENI, per germline. The CDR3 sequence is 15 residues long. CDR3 DNA: TGTGCCAGCCCTATTAGGGACAGGGAGAGCAATGAGCAGTTCTTC. Translation: CASPIRDRESNEQFF. The full variable domain, its missing parts supplied by reference TRBV18 and TRBJ2-1, is NAGVMQNPRHLVRRRGQEARLRCSPMKGHSHVYWYRQLPEEGLKFMVYLQKENIIDESGMPKERFSAEFPKEGPSILRIQQVVRGDSAAYFCASPIRDRESNEQFFGPGTRLTVL.

The chain recombines TRBV10-2 with TRBJ2-7; 8 bases line up with TRBD1. Germline V lookup: CDR1 WSHSY, CDR2 SAAADI. The CDR3 is 16 amino acids. J was trimmed by 2 bases and V by 3 bases; bases with no gene match: 9. CDR3 amino acids: CASSDPGTGLAYEQYF. The CDR3 DNA follows: TGCGCCAGCAGTGACCCCGGGACAGGTCTTGCCTACGAGCAGTACTTC.

V and J are TRBV2 and TRBJ2-2; 7 positions agree with TRBD1. The CDR3 spans 15 residues. Germline CDR1 SNHLY, CDR2 FYNNEI. Trimming removed 6 bases from V and 4 bases from J; junction bases left unmatched: 8. In DNA form, the CDR3 reads TGTGCCAGCAGAGCACAGGGGTCGAGCACCGGGGAGCTGTTTTTT. Protein: CASRAQGSSTGELFF.

J is TRBJ2-1 and V is TRBV24-1; 10 bases are shared with TRBD2. This CDR3 is built from 17 residues. V was pared by 5 bases and J by 3 bases, with 9 bases of the junction left unmatched. CDR1 is KGHDR, CDR2 SFDVKD, per germline. The DNA of the CDR3 is TGTGCCACCAGTGCCAGCGGGAGGGCCGGATTCTACAATGAGCAGTTCTTC. Translated, it gives CATSASGRAGFYNEQFF.